The following is a T cell receptor beta chain sequence with its context. Its target is unknown. These data are taken from a study of post-analysis software for immune sequencing data. Overall study: The cohort encompassed relapsing-remitting, secondary progressive and progressive-relapsing multiple sclerosis disease courses.

Included in the TCR beta cDNA libraries were unique molecular identifiers. TCRdb used MiXCR to reprocess the PCR reads, holding one entry per CDR3 protein. The sample shows approximately 770,000 distinct CDR3 sequences, 46% of them seen only once. Study-level results: Among multiple sclerosis patients, normalized Chao1 diversity was significantly below that of controls. The five TRBV segments detected at higher frequency in patients than in controls included TRBV5-6, TRBV5-1 and TRBV20-1.

J gave up 11 bases and V 5 bases, and 12 bases lay outside the gene matches. The germline V gene encodes CDR1 SQVTM and CDR2 ANQGSEA. The CDR3 totals 14 residues. The sequenced sample was blood. This sequence joins TRBV29-1 and TRBJ2-5, with 12 bases identical to TRBD2. The clonotype comes from a girl between 10 and 17 years old with multiple sclerosis. The CDR3 DNA is TGCAGCGTTAATTCGGCTAGCGGGAGGGGGGAGCAGTACTTC. Encoded protein: CSVNSASGRGEQYF.